This TCR beta chain was documented in a study of T cell repertoires in cytomegalovirus infection. Study-wide context: Well-studied HLA-B-restricted epitopes and recently identified HLA-C-restricted epitopes of CMV were both used in the study. TCR beta signatures that were public indicated CMV infection and matching HLA type.

A remark on this clonotype: The antigen is not known.

Study-wide results and limits: HLA-C-restricted TCR beta clonotypes specific for CMV led the ex vivo response. Accumulated public TCR beta family frequency recognized individuals carrying CMV together with the relevant HLA.

TCRdb re-called the reads through MiXCR, storing one row per CDR3 protein. Among 350,000 to 400,000 distinct CDR3 sequences listed, about 34% were seen once. Trimming stripped 1 base from V and 11 bases from J, with 10 bases between. Germline lookup yields CDR1 SNHLY and CDR2 FYNNEI. CDR3 length: 12 amino acids. The rearrangement joins TRBV2 to TRBJ2-3; D remains unclear. The sample in question was cultured PBMCs, obtained from culture after CMV antigen stimulation. The receptor comes from a human donor in good health (CMV status not recorded). Some clones in this sample may be carry-over from other donors' samples. CDR3 sequence reads: CASSEGFEEQYF. The CDR3 DNA sequence: TGTGCCAGCAGTGAAGGGTTCGAGGAGCAGTATTTT.